These 6 T cell receptor beta chains came from one sample sequenced in a study of blood T cell repertoires in COVID-19. Using immunoSEQ multiplex PCR, the repertoire was profiled, and TCRdb retains in-frame clones only, with some absent. The sample records over 150,000 clones, 84% being singletons. Sample: peripheral blood. These receptors originate from a human donor in a cohort sampled during active COVID-19.

The V call is TRBV5-1, the J call TRBJ1-6; 7 bases line up with TRBD1. This CDR3 is 15 amino acids long. The junction had 7 bases not matched to a gene; V was cut back by 3 bases and J by 7 bases. Per germline, CDR1 SGHRS and CDR2 YFSETQ. CDR3 DNA: TGCGCCAGCAGCTCCCGGACAGGATCAAATTCACCCCTCCACTTT. Translation: CASSSRTGSNSPLHF.

CDR3 residues: CASSLSGTRLVSGELFF. The CDR3 DNA sequence: TGCGCCAGCAGCCTTTCTGGAACTCGACTAGTTTCCGGGGAGCTGTTTTTT. The chain couples TRBV4-1 to TRBJ2-2, with D perhaps matching TRBD2 (6 bases). Germline CDR1 is MGHRA and CDR2 is YSYEKL. The CDR3 has 17 residues. V lost 4 bases and J 6 bases, leaving 21 bases between the germline ends.

This clone was picked up a small number of times. This chain uses TRBV6-2 or TRBV6-3 with TRBJ1-2; D is undetermined. The CDR3 is made up of 13 amino acids. Germline CDR1 is MNHEY and CDR2 is SVGEGT. Trimming removed 0 bases from V and 6 bases from J, with 8 bases in between. Written as DNA, the CDR3 is TGTGCCAGCAGTTACTCGGCTGGGCATGGCTACACCTTC. It encodes CASSYSAGHGYTF.

The table lists this clone with a count of one. The rearrangement joins TRBV5-1 to TRBJ2-7; 10 bases are shared with TRBD1. Germline CDR1 SGHRS, CDR2 YFSETQ. V shed 2 bases, J shed 6 bases, and the junction held 11 bases outside the gene matches. The CDR3 has 16 amino acids. The CDR3 nucleotides read TGCGCCAGCAGCTTATACGCGGGACAGGGGACCCCCGAGCAGTACTTC. Translating gives CASSLYAGQGTPEQYF.

This clone was counted between two and nine times. This rearrangement joins TRBV11-3 to TRBJ2-7; 7 bases match TRBD1. CDR1 and CDR2 (germline): SGHNT, YENEEA. The length of the CDR3 is 13 residues. V lost 6 bases, J lost 6 bases, and 8 bases stayed unmatched. The CDR3 here is CASRRTGEGEQYF. The CDR3 DNA follows: TGTGCCAGCAGAAGGACAGGTGAAGGCGAGCAGTACTTC.

V is TRBV5-5 and J is TRBJ2-7, with 9 nucleotides matching TRBD2. Germline V gene data show CDR1 as SGHKS and CDR2 as YYEKEE (reference sequence). V was clipped by 0 bases and J by 6 bases; unmatched bases: 4. This CDR3 is 14 amino acids long. CDR3 amino acids: CASSLDGGGGEQYF. As DNA, the CDR3 is TGTGCCAGCAGCTTGGACGGCGGGGGGGGCGAGCAGTACTTC.